What follows are 13 T cell receptor beta chains derived from one specimen sequenced in a study of CD8+CD57+ T cells in acquired aplastic anemia. Genomic DNA was employed as the template in profiling TCR beta VDJ and CDR3. From the reads, TCRdb called clonotypes with MiXCR, one entry per CDR3 protein. In the table there are some 280,000 distinct CDR3 sequences, roughly half of which are singletons. Sample: sorted CD4+, CD8+, or CD8+CD57+ T cells (not recorded which) from PBMCs. The receptors shown here come from a human donor with severe aplastic anemia or a healthy control (not recorded which).

The chain combines TRBV7-6 with TRBJ2-7; the match to TRBD2 covers 13 bases. Trimming cost V 4 bases and J 6 bases; bases outside gene matches: 3. The germline V gene has CDR1 SGHVS and CDR2 FNYEAQ. The CDR3 runs 14 residues. The CDR3 DNA is TGTGCCAGCAGCTGGACTAGCGGGAGTAGCGAGCAGTACTTC. This codes for CASSWTSGSSEQYF.

The rearrangement links TRBV10-3 to TRBJ1-2; D is possibly TRBD1 (6 bases). CDR1 and CDR2 (germline): ENHRY, SYGVKD. The CDR3 has 14 residues. V dropped 11 bases and J dropped 4 bases, with 20 bases sitting between them. The CDR3 nucleotides read TGTGCCTCCACCGAGACGGGGGCTTCCTATGGCTACACCTTC. It is translated as CASTETGASYGYTF.

This chain uses TRBV12-3 or TRBV12-4 with TRBJ1-1; 7 positions agree with TRBD1. The CDR3 is 13 amino acids. V was clipped by 4 bases and J by 5 bases; unmatched bases: 4. CDR3 DNA sequence: TGTGCCAGCAGTTCAACAGGGGAGACTGAAGCTTTCTTT. Translated, it gives CASSSTGETEAFF.

The rearrangement links TRBV24-1 to TRBJ2-7, with D possibly being TRBD2 (5 bases). Per germline, CDR1 KGHDR and CDR2 SFDVKD. The CDR3 runs 13 residues. V lost 9 bases and J lost 2, with 13 bases in between. CDR3 residues: CATSRTGTYEQYF. In DNA form, the CDR3 reads TGTGCCACCTCACGGACGGGGACCTACGAGCAGTACTTC.

V and J are TRBV2 and TRBJ1-2; no clear D gene. CDR1 and CDR2 (germline): SNHLY, FYNNEI. The CDR3 covers 12 residues. Deletions cut 4 bases from V and 7 bases from J, with 10 bases between. The CDR3 bases are TGTGCCAGCAGTGTTGAAGGAGGTGGCTACACCTTC. Its protein product is CASSVEGGGYTF. Full variable domain (missing parts from reference TRBV2 and TRBJ1-2): EPEVTQTPSHQVTQMGQEVILRCVPISNHLYFYWYRQILGQKVEFLVSFYNNEISEKSEIFDDQFSVERPDGSNFTLKIRSTKLEDSAMYFCASSVEGGGYTFGSGTRLTVV.

The chain couples TRBV6-4 to TRBJ2-3, with D maybe TRBD1 (5 bases). The ends were cut back, 6 bases at V and 9 bases at J, with 16 bases in the middle. Germline lookup yields CDR1 MRHNA and CDR2 SNTAGT. The CDR3 loop spans 13 amino acids. The CDR3 DNA follows: TGTGCCAGCAGGACTGGGGCTAGGAGAACGCAGTATTTT. Translation: CASRTGARRTQYF.

A remark on this clonotype: The CDR3 carries no conserved terminal phenylalanine or tryptophan, so it likely arises from a read error. This chain joins TRBV9 and TRBJ1-2, with 7 bases identical to TRBD1. The CDR3 has 12 residues. From germline, CDR1 is SGDLS and CDR2 YYNGEE. V lost 4 bases, J lost 5 bases, and 2 bases stayed unmatched. The CDR3 coding sequence is TGTGCCAGCAGCCTCAGGGGGTATGGCTACACCCTC. Protein product: CASSLRGYGYTL.

This clonotype came up a few times. The chain has TRBV7-3 and TRBJ1-3; D not certain. This CDR3 has 12 residues. V shed 8 bases and J shed 4 bases, with 9 bases lying between them. The germline gives CDR1 SGHTA, CDR2 FQGTGA. This CDR3 reads CASGRAGNTIYF. For the CDR3, the DNA is TGTGCCAGCGGCAGAGCGGGAAACACCATATATTTT.

For this clonotype: The conserved phenylalanine or tryptophan is not found at the CDR3 terminus, so this likely reflects a read error. The DNA is omitted, as the CDR3 cannot be located on it reliably, and the CDR3 follows TCRdb's listing. This sequence joins TRBV20-1 and TRBJ1-6. Germline CDR1 DFQATT, CDR2 SNEGSKA (reference sequence). The CDR3 is made up of 8 amino acids, end residues included. The CDR3 here is CSARDSSG.

This clonotype showed up many times. The chain combines TRBV2 with TRBJ2-5; tentatively, D is TRBD2 (5 bases). CDR1 and CDR2 (germline): SNHLY, FYNNEI. The CDR3 is 14 amino acids. Trimming removed 4 bases at V and 4 bases at J, with 13 bases between. The CDR3 DNA is TGTGCCAGCAGTGTTAGCGAGGGCGGAGAGACCCAGTACTTC. Encoded protein: CASSVSEGGETQYF. The variable domain in full, with the rest retrieved from reference TRBV2 and TRBJ2-5, is EPEVTQTPSHQVTQMGQEVILRCVPISNHLYFYWYRQILGQKVEFLVSFYNNEISEKSEIFDDQFSVERPDGSNFTLKIRSTKLEDSAMYFCASSVSEGGETQYFGPGTRLLVL.

This clonotype occurred once. The J gene is TRBJ1-4, the V gene TRBV20-1; 7 positions agree with TRBD1. V lost 3 bases and J lost 4; bases outside the gene matches: 5. The CDR3 consists of 14 residues. Germline values: CDR1 DFQATT, CDR2 SNEGSKA (reference sequence). CDR3: CSASPGQINEKLFF. CDR3 nucleotides: TGCAGTGCTAGCCCGGGACAGATTAATGAAAAACTGTTTTTT.

This clonotype was seen repeatedly, ten times or more. The chain recombines TRBV6-4 with TRBJ2-2; D possibly corresponds to TRBD1 (6 bases). CDR3 length: 16 amino acids. Germline CDR1 reads MRHNA; CDR2 reads SNTAGT. V dropped 4 bases and J dropped 2 bases, with 14 bases sitting between them. CDR3 amino acids: CASSVTGTTNTGELFF. The CDR3 DNA reads as TGTGCCAGCAGTGTAACCGGGACAACTAACACCGGGGAGCTGTTTTTT.

In its sample, this clonotype was seen a few times. This chain uses TRBV3-2 with TRBJ1-5. TRBV3-2 is listed as a pseudogene. The CDR3 spans 16 residues. The CDR3 loop is CASSQGLTYSNQPQHF. CDR3 nucleotide sequence: TGTGCCAGCAGCCAGGGTTTAACATATAGCAATCAGCCCCAGCATTTT.